Included here is one T cell receptor beta chain sequence, with context. This clone's antigen is unknown. Per-base qualities were not stored, and no clone one base away is much larger. The data derive from a study of shared clonotypes between healthy human individuals (dated by TCRdb to 2019 to 2021). In the study overall: The cohort comprised two women and a few men aged 18 to 49 years. To increase sequencing depth and limit assay-specific biases, TCR repertoire library preparation and sequencing were carried out by different laboratories using diverse techniques. To estimate repertoire size and how much clonotype sharing occurs between individuals, the study deeply sequenced the blood TCR repertoires of roughly 5 healthy adults. Per donor, leukapheresis produced somewhere between about 0.9 and 9 billion PBMCs. For each donor, three plates each were used for CD4 naive and CD4 memory, two plates were used for CD8 naive, and one plate was used for CD8 memory.

TCR CDR3 regions were amplified from genomic DNA by multiplex PCR using the deep immunoSEQ assay. Extracted genomic DNA from each cell subset was distributed evenly across all wells of several immunoSEQ 96-well plates, and each plate was treated as a replicate. For sorted subsets, approximately 200 ng of genomic DNA, equivalent to around 30,000 T cell genomes, went into each replicate PCR. Purified libraries were quantified with a Qubit 3.0 fluorometer, sized on a Bioanalyzer 2100, and re-quantified with the KAPA Library Quantification kit. Each immunoSEQ 96-well plate was sequenced on its own single-read 150-cycle Illumina NextSeq 550 flow cell. The original pipeline was this. Because the immunoSEQ output held only junctional sequences and lacked quality scores, the filtering could not match the filtering applied to full-length reads. Sequences were annotated with PyIR, a Python wrapper for IgBLAST v1.9, using IMGT germline references to assign V/J genes and CDR3. Reads were filtered out if the reads had weak V/J assignments (E-value above 1e-6), no CDR3, stop codons, out-of-frame junctions, or ambiguous translated residues. V3J clonotypes were defined by identical inferred V gene, J gene, and CDR3 amino acid sequence. To compute the percentage overlap between repertoires, the number of shared unique clonotypes was divided by the size of the smaller repertoire. RTK rarefaction, the Chao1 estimator, and Recon v2.1 estimates of unobserved clonotypes were used to assess repertoire richness. Generation probabilities were computed with OLGA for all TCRbeta clonotypes obtained by the gDNA method from several donors. The source is immuneACCESS, and TCRdb retained only in-frame sequences with V and J called. Part of the clones is not carried over; for the studies checked, unresolved V genes explain less than half of this, and the remainder is unexplained. The V and J calls and the clone size are those of that table, but D and trimming were determined from the DNA. The sample table holds under 550,000 clones, of which less than 96% were seen once. Together, the top ten hold about 0.057% of the sample.

Beyond this particular receptor, the publication reports: Rarefaction of sorted-subset datasets indicated incomplete sequencing despite the large sequencing depth. Sampling was restricted to blood, and TCR repertoires in tissue are likely to differ from TCR repertoires in blood. Larger estimated clonotype richness was generally found for naive subsets than for memory subsets. Pairwise subsampling led to the expectation that sequencing depth would affect the degree of clonotype sharing among donors. The small number of donors limited the genetic and exposure-history diversity represented. Compared with non-shared clonotypes, clonotypes shared by all four sorted-subset donors had higher generation probabilities. Across four donors, approximately 4.6% of naive CD4, approximately 3.5% of naive CD8, roughly 2.3% of memory CD4, and around 0.4% of memory CD8 clonotypes were shared.

Donors were healthy HIV-negative adults with no recently reported acute infections or vaccinations. All donors were Caucasian adults living in Nashville, Tennessee, USA. CD4+ T cells were enriched by magnetic negative selection; naive cells were then positively selected on CD45RA, and the negative fraction formed the memory subset. After blood collection by leukapheresis, PBMCs were isolated using Ficoll-Histopaque density gradient centrifugation and then cryopreserved in the vapor phase of liquid nitrogen. Analytical flow cytometry was used to check the purity and quantity of each magnetically sorted T cell population. Each sorted fraction had its genomic DNA isolated and then quantified by UV absorbance on a Nanodrop 2000c. Trimming costs V 5 bases and J 4 bases, and their ends lie 6 bases apart. Reading from cysteine to phenylalanine, the CDR3 counts 11 amino acids. Kept here is only the CDR3 DNA, which spans 33 bases and is read in frame from base 1. Sequences LNHDA (CDR1) and SQIVND (CDR2) are obtained from the germline V gene (reference sequence).

The sequence came from a woman in her twenties or thirties in good health. The chain is assembled from TRBV19 and TRBJ2-7; a confident D gene designation cannot be given. Sequencing was done on a sample of naive CD4+ T cells sorted from blood. The cell subset or site label on this specimen signifies: CD45RA+ positively selected. The CDR3 sequence is CASSSNYEQYF. Read as DNA, the sequence is TGTGCCAGTAGTTCAAATTACGAGCAGTACTTC.